One sample yielded the 18 T cell receptor beta chains listed below, sequenced in a study of T cell responses to AZD1222 COVID-19 vaccine. Profiled with immunoSEQ multiplex PCR; TCRdb holds only in-frame clones, not every one. The repertoire holds 95,000 to 150,000 clones, with less than 95% as singletons. The source was peripheral blood, collected on day 0 of MenACWY control vaccination. These receptors were taken from an adult in good health.

The rearrangement uses TRBV11-2 and TRBJ1-6; TRBD1 aligns across 9 bases. CDR1 and CDR2 from the germline V gene are SGHAT and FQNNGV. The trim removed 3 bases at V and 10 bases at J, leaving 4 bases unmatched. The CDR3 has 14 amino acids. CDR3 protein: CASSFGTGRSPLHF. DNA for the CDR3: TGTGCCAGCAGCTTCGGGACAGGGAGATCACCCCTCCACTTT.

Here the CDR3 DNA reads TGTGCCAGCAGTTTAACTGGGTCTGAAGCTTTCTTT. Translated: CASSLTGSEAFF. The V gene is TRBV27, the J gene TRBJ1-1; D unresolved. The CDR3 length is 12 residues. V was pared by 2 bases and J by 6 bases, with 7 bases between. Germline V lookup: CDR1 MNHEY, CDR2 SMNVEV (reference sequence).

This clone was observed a single time. This chain connects TRBV19 to TRBJ1-3, with 10 bases lining up with TRBD1. The CDR3 contains 18 residues. The junction had 15 bases not matched to a gene; V was cut back by 10 bases and J by 0 bases. CDR1 and CDR2 (germline): LNHDA, SQIVND (reference sequence). The CDR3 region is CATKRTGGGPGSGNTIYF. As DNA, the CDR3 is TGTGCCACCAAGAGGACAGGGGGGGGCCCTGGCTCTGGAAACACCATATATTTT.

This clone was seen only once. The chain is built from TRBV14 and TRBJ2-2, with 7 bases matching TRBD1. This CDR3 comprises 16 residues. Trimming removed 2 bases from V and 4 bases from J; junction bases left unmatched: 7. CDR1 is SGHDN, CDR2 FVKESK, per germline. CDR3 in amino acids: CASSQKGAPSTGELFF. Written as DNA, the CDR3 is TGTGCCAGCAGCCAAAAGGGGGCTCCGAGCACCGGGGAGCTGTTTTTT.

V is TRBV18 and J is TRBJ2-7; the match to TRBD2 covers 9 bases. The trim removed 3 bases at V and 5 bases at J, leaving 11 bases unmatched. Germline CDR1 reads KGHSH; CDR2 reads LQKENI. The CDR3 spans 16 residues. The CDR3 region is CASSPNSLAGFNEQYF. In DNA, the CDR3 is TGTGCCAGCTCACCTAACTCTCTAGCGGGATTCAACGAGCAGTACTTC.

The chain links TRBV5-1 to TRBJ1-2; 9 bases are shared with TRBD1. The V and J ends lost 0 bases and 3 bases, in that order; junction bases with no gene match: 3. This CDR3 is built from 15 residues. Germline V lookup: CDR1 SGHRS, CDR2 YFSETQ. CDR3 loop: CASSLARQGDYGYTF. The DNA for the CDR3 is TGCGCCAGCAGCTTGGCCAGACAGGGGGACTATGGCTACACCTTC.

The V and J genes are TRBV7-3 and TRBJ2-1; D is possibly TRBD2 (6 bases). The CDR3 is 13 amino acids. The germline V and J ends were trimmed by 3 bases and 7 bases, with 10 bases remaining between them. Germline V gene lookup returns CDR1 SGHTA and CDR2 FQGTGA. The CDR3 spells CASSLPGGNEQFF. The DNA for the CDR3 is TGTGCCAGCAGCTTGCCCGGGGGTAATGAGCAGTTCTTC.

The rearrangement links TRBV30 to TRBJ2-3; D is undetermined. The V end was cut by 3 bases, the J end by 3 bases, with 19 bases between. The CDR3 is 16 amino acids. Germline CDR1 and CDR2: GTSNPN and SVGIG (reference sequence). CDR3 sequence (DNA): TGTGCCTGGAGCTGGCTCATTGGTGGGCTGACAGATACGCAGTATTTT. The encoded protein is CAWSWLIGGLTDTQYF.

The genes are TRBV5-5 and TRBJ2-7, with D perhaps matching TRBD2 (5 bases). V gave up 3 bases and J gave up 0 bases, with 10 bases separating them. The CDR3 has 14 residues. Germline V CDR1 and CDR2: SGHKS, YYEKEE (reference sequence). CDR3 sequence (DNA): TGTGCCAGCAGCTACGGACTGGGCTCCTACGAGCAGTACTTC. Protein sequence: CASSYGLGSYEQYF.

The chain carries TRBV4-2 and TRBJ2-3; 7 bases are a match to TRBD2. Germline-derived CDR1 and CDR2 are LGHNA and YNFKEQ. CDR3 length: 17 residues. V gave up 2 bases and J gave up 0 bases; unmatched junction bases: 8. CDR3 protein: CASSQPPGGLSTDTQYF. The CDR3 coding sequence is TGTGCCAGCAGCCAACCTCCGGGGGGACTCAGCACAGATACGCAGTATTTT.

The J gene is TRBJ2-3, the V gene TRBV7-2; 7 nucleotides align to TRBD2. The CDR3 spans 15 residues. Germline loops: CDR1 SGHTA, CDR2 FQGNSA. The V gene end was trimmed by 3 bases and the J gene end by 0 bases; junction bases not matched to a gene: 3. CDR3 sequence: CASSFSGQSTDTQYF. The CDR3 region has the DNA TGTGCCAGCAGCTTTAGCGGGCAGAGCACAGATACGCAGTATTTT.

The chain combines TRBV6-1 with TRBJ2-7; 10 bases map to TRBD2. CDR3 size: 17 residues. CDR1 is MNHNS and CDR2 is SASEGT in the germline V gene. J gave up 3 bases and V 1 base, and 9 bases lay outside the gene matches. CDR3: CASSEGLAGGPSYEQYF. The CDR3 DNA sequence: TGTGCCAGCAGTGAAGGGTTAGCGGGAGGCCCAAGCTACGAGCAGTACTTC.

The chain is built from TRBV4-1 and TRBJ2-5, with TRBD2 matching 12 bases. This CDR3 has 15 residues. Germline CDR1 reads MGHRA; CDR2 reads YSYEKL. J was trimmed by 4 bases and V by 6 bases; bases with no gene match: 6. The CDR3 coding sequence is TGCGCCAGCAGAGCGGGACTAGCGGGTTTAGAGACCCAGTACTTC. This codes for CASRAGLAGLETQYF.

In nucleotides, the CDR3 is TGTGCCAGCAGCTTTGCCCTAGCGGGAGCCACCGGGGAGCTGTTTTTT. Protein: CASSFALAGATGELFF. V and J are TRBV11-2 and TRBJ2-2; 10 bases fit TRBD2. The germline V gene has CDR1 SGHAT and CDR2 FQNNGV. The ends lost 3 bases at V and 4 bases at J; junction bases unmatched: 5. There are 16 residues in the CDR3.

The chain has TRBV2 and TRBJ2-2, with 8 bases aligning to TRBD2. In germline, CDR1 is SNHLY, CDR2 FYNNEI. V shed 1 base and J 4 bases; nucleotides not matched to a gene: 5. This CDR3 spans 16 amino acids. The CDR3 DNA reads as TGTGCCAGCAGTGAAGACCGACGGGGGGGCACCGGGGAGCTGTTTTTT. This codes for CASSEDRRGGTGELFF.

The rearrangement links TRBV9 to TRBJ1-4; D perhaps matches TRBD1 (5 bases). The CDR3 extends over 15 amino acids. CDR1 and CDR2 (germline): SGDLS, YYNGEE. V lost 4 bases, J lost 0 bases, and 10 bases lay in between. The CDR3 spells CASSHRGATNEKLFF. CDR3 in DNA: TGTGCCAGCAGCCACCGGGGGGCAACTAATGAAAAACTGTTTTTT.

V and J are TRBV6-4 and TRBJ2-3, with 9 bases that match TRBD2. There are 15 residues in the CDR3. V was clipped by 5 bases and J by 2 bases; unmatched bases: 5. Germline V CDR1 and CDR2: MRHNA, SNTAGT. The CDR3 DNA reads TGTGCCAGCAGTCGAATAGCGGGAGACACAGATACGCAGTATTTT. Protein product: CASSRIAGDTDTQYF.

In its sample, this clone was seen a few times. This rearrangement joins TRBV18 to TRBJ2-3; D is undetermined. CDR3 length: 13 residues. Trimming took 3 bases from V and 11 from J, leaving 15 bases between them. Germline V gene sequence: CDR1 KGHSH, CDR2 LQKENI. CDR3 in amino acids: CASSPDGSLGQYF. The CDR3 nucleotides are TGTGCCAGCTCACCCGATGGATCCTTGGGGCAGTATTTT.